Listed below are T cell receptor beta chains from one sample, sequenced in a study of technical replicates of blood from a few donors. Sequencing used immunoSEQ multiplex PCR; TCRdb keeps in-frame clones, though not all of them. The profile shows about 80,000 clones, 75% to 95% of them singletons. Sequenced sample: T cells isolated from PBMCs. These receptor sequences come from a human donor in good health. Each CDR3 is given without its conserved first and last residue.

CDR3aa,v_gene,j_gene
ASSVGSQGYEQY,TRBV9,TRBJ2-7
ASSVTGSSDTQY,TRBV9,TRBJ2-3
ASSPGGLKDEQY,TRBV18,TRBJ2-7
ASSFQMNTEAF,TRBV5-1,TRBJ1-1
ASSYLAGTYNEQF,TRBV2,TRBJ2-1
ASSQDSGEKLF,TRBV4-1,TRBJ1-4
ASSLQAGDYNEQF,TRBV7-8,TRBJ2-1
ASTPGTGIYGYT,TRBV6-5,TRBJ1-2
ASSSGTGNYGYT,TRBV18,TRBJ1-2
ASSLGGGRANVLT,TRBV5-6,TRBJ2-6
ASSLSGGAEAF,TRBV7-9,TRBJ1-1
ASSSGPGSAQPQH,TRBV28,TRBJ1-5
ASSLGRDYEQY,TRBV11-3,TRBJ2-7
AISVGETQY,TRBV10-3,TRBJ2-5
ASSLAPGLLTRELF,TRBV11-1,TRBJ2-2
ASSIWGTSYNEQF,TRBV19,TRBJ2-1